Listed below are T cell receptor beta chains from one sample, sequenced in a study of OX40 agonist ivuxolimab in advanced cancers. Assay used: immunoSEQ multiplex PCR; TCRdb lists only in-frame clones, some missing. The sample shows around 100,000 clones, 85% to 90% of them seen only once. The sample here was CD4+ or CD8+ T cells sorted from blood, taken in a trial of the OX40 agonist ivuxolimab. Receptors originate from an adult with an advanced solid tumor such as melanoma, head and neck, liver or kidney cancer. The CDR3 runs from the conserved cysteine through the conserved F or W. The D gene is left open where the match is weak. Clone size appears in some rows only: once, few, many, or a class for an expanded clone.

-	TRBV19	once	TRBJ2-2	TGTGCCAGTAGTCGGAGGGCCGGCAACACCGGGGAGCTGTTTTTT	CASSRRAGNTGELFF
TRBD1	TRBV19	-	TRBJ2-7	TGTGCCAGTCGAATCGCATGGGGACAGCCCTACGAGCAGTACTTC	CASRIAWGQPYEQYF
TRBD1	TRBV9	few	TRBJ1-2	TGTGCCAGCAGCGTAGACGTAGGGGCAGGGGGCTATGGCTACACCTTC	CASSVDVGAGGYGYTF
TRBD2	TRBV13	-	TRBJ2-1	TGTGCCAGCAGCTTACCCAGACTAGCGGGGGGGTCGGAACGGTACAATGAGCAGTTCTTC	CASSLPRLAGGSERYNEQFF
-	TRBV27	once	TRBJ2-7	TGTGCCAGCAGTTTAAGCTTCAGGGGCTACGAGCAGTACTTC	CASSLSFRGYEQYF
-	TRBV19	-	TRBJ1-5	TGTGCCAGTTTGTCTGGGGGCGGAAGTCAGCCCCAGCATTTT	CASLSGGGSQPQHF
-	TRBV9	-	TRBJ2-1	TGTGCCAGCAGCGTAGAACTAGCCCCGATCGATGAGCAGTTCTTC	CASSVELAPIDEQFF
-	TRBV19	-	TRBJ2-6	TGTGCCAGTAGTAGCCCCGGGTCGGTCATCTCTGGGGCCAACGTCCTGACTTTC	CASSSPGSVISGANVLTF
-	TRBV5-1	once	TRBJ2-3	TGCGCCAGCAGCTTGGGCAGTACGCAGTATTTT	CASSLGSTQYF
-	TRBV5-1	-	TRBJ1-4	TGCGCCAGCAGCTTCACGCAGGGGCTCGATGAAAAACTGTTTTTT	CASSFTQGLDEKLFF
-	TRBV5-6	-	TRBJ1-1	TGTGCCAGCAGCTTCCGGGGACTCACTGAAGCTTTCTTT	CASSFRGLTEAFF
-	TRBV9	-	TRBJ2-7	TGTGCCAGCAGCGTAGGATCAGGGACCTACGAGCAGTACTTC	CASSVGSGTYEQYF
TRBD1	TRBV6-6	-	TRBJ1-6	TGTGCCAGTGCTCCCGGACAGGCCACATCACCCCTCCACTTT	CASAPGQATSPLHF
-	TRBV28	-	TRBJ1-2	TGTGCCAGCTCGTGGGAAGGAGGGGCAGGTGGCTACACCTTC	CASSWEGGAGGYTF
-	TRBV19	-	TRBJ1-1	TGTGCCAGTAGCATAAAGGCCGGAGGGGGTATGAACACTGAAGCTTTCTTT	CASSIKAGGGMNTEAFF
TRBD1	TRBV4-1	-	TRBJ2-7	TGCGCCAGCAGCCGCCTTTCCGGGACAGGGGTTGGGTACGAGCAGTACTTC	CASSRLSGTGVGYEQYF
-	TRBV5-6	-	TRBJ2-1	TGTGCCAGCAGCCCACAACAGGGACACGGGCTTATCAATGAGCAGTTCTTC	CASSPQQGHGLINEQFF
TRBD1	TRBV10-3	-	TRBJ2-3	TGTGCCGGCAGGGGGCCGGGAGATACGCAGTATTTT	CAGRGPGDTQYF
-	TRBV7-8	-	TRBJ2-1	TGTGCCAGCAGCTTACTAGTCGCGGTCGGGGGAAATGAGCAGTTCTTC	CASSLLVAVGGNEQFF
-	TRBV7-2	once	TRBJ1-5	TGTGCCAGCAGCTTAACCCGGGTGGCGCCCCAGCATTTT	CASSLTRVAPQHF
-	TRBV5-4	-	TRBJ2-1	TGTGCCAGCACCTCAGGGAGGGGGGATGAGCAGTTCTTC	CASTSGRGDEQFF
TRBD2	TRBV7-3	-	TRBJ2-7	TGTGCCAGCAGCTTAGATCCGGGACTAGTAATCGAGCAGTACTTC	CASSLDPGLVIEQYF
-	TRBV13	-	TRBJ2-2	TGTGCCAGCAGCCTTGGGACCGGGGAGCTGTTTTTT	CASSLGTGELFF
TRBD1	TRBV11-2	-	TRBJ2-5	TGTGCCAGCAGCTTAATGAGGGGGCCACAAGAGACCCAGTACTTC	CASSLMRGPQETQYF
-	TRBV18	few	TRBJ1-1	TGTGCCAGCTCACTACAGGGAATGACTGAAGCTTTCTTT	CASSLQGMTEAFF
TRBD2	TRBV7-3	-	TRBJ2-1	TGTGCCAGCAGCTTGAACCCACCGGGACTAGCGGGAGGGAATGAGCAGTTCTTC	CASSLNPPGLAGGNEQFF
-	TRBV6-1	-	TRBJ1-3	TGTGCCAGCCGGCTCGGAGACAACTCTGGAAACACCATATATTTT	CASRLGDNSGNTIYF
-	TRBV27	-	TRBJ1-1	TGTGCCAGCAGACACCAGACAGTTTCCGAAGCTTTCTTT	CASRHQTVSEAFF
-	TRBV2	-	TRBJ2-5	TGTGCCAGCAGTGAAGATTTCTTCCAAGAGACCCAGTACTTC	CASSEDFFQETQYF
TRBD2	TRBV11-1	-	TRBJ2-3	TGTGCCAGCAGCTTGGTAGCGGGACGCACAGATACGCAGTATTTT	CASSLVAGRTDTQYF
TRBD2	TRBV6-1	-	TRBJ2-3	TGTGCCACCTTTAGCGGGAGATCCACAGATACGCAGTATTTT	CATFSGRSTDTQYF
-	TRBV6-1	-	TRBJ1-1	TGTGCCAGCAGTGATTGGACTGAAGCTTTCTTT	CASSDWTEAFF
-	TRBV7-3	-	TRBJ1-1	TGTGCCAGCAGCTTAACGAAAGACACTGAAGCTTTCTTT	CASSLTKDTEAFF
-	TRBV10-3	-	TRBJ1-2	TGTGCCATAAGGCGGGACACAGCTAACTATGGCTACACCTTC	CAIRRDTANYGYTF